This is a list of T cell receptor beta chains from one sample in a study of blood T cells in healthy people across ages. TCRdb re-called the 5' RACE reads with MiXCR, one entry per CDR3 protein. Among more than 650,000 distinct CDR3 sequences listed, around a fifth were seen once. The material sequenced was blood. The receptors stem from a man in his 70s in good health. Each CDR3 is given with its conserved first and last residue. The D gene is left open where the match is weak. Clone size, where shown, is once, few, many, or a class for clones that have expanded.

d_gene: TRBD1
abundance: NA
v_gene: TRBV6-1
j_gene: TRBJ2-5
CDR3aa: CASRPLGQVRFETQYF
CDR3nt: TGTGCCAGCAGACCTCTCGGACAGGTCCGTTTTGAGACCCAGTACTTC

d_gene: TRBD2
abundance: many
v_gene: TRBV5-5
j_gene: TRBJ2-3
CDR3aa: CASSGLAGGPQDTQYF
CDR3nt: TGTGCCAGCTCGGGACTAGCGGGGGGGCCGCAAGATACGCAGTATTTT

d_gene: NA
abundance: NA
v_gene: TRBV7-9
j_gene: TRBJ1-2
CDR3aa: CASSGGAGFYGHTF
CDR3nt: TGTGCCAGCAGCGGGGGGGCGGGATTCTATGGCCACACCTTC

d_gene: NA
abundance: NA
v_gene: TRBV6-5
j_gene: TRBJ1-1
CDR3aa: CASSYSPRTGAEAFF
CDR3nt: TGTGCCAGCAGTTACTCGCCTCGAACAGGCGCTGAAGCTTTCTTT

d_gene: NA
abundance: NA
v_gene: TRBV12-3/TRBV12-4
j_gene: TRBJ1-3
CDR3aa: CASSPQPGLTGNTIYF
CDR3nt: TGTGCCAGCAGTCCTCAACCGGGGCTCACTGGAAACACCATATATTTT

d_gene: TRBD2
abundance: NA
v_gene: TRBV9
j_gene: TRBJ2-1
CDR3aa: CASSGTSAYNEQFF
CDR3nt: TGTGCCAGCAGCGGGACTAGCGCCTACAATGAGCAGTTCTTC

d_gene: NA
abundance: few
v_gene: TRBV6-6
j_gene: TRBJ2-3
CDR3aa: CASSYSDISTDTQYF
CDR3nt: TGTGCCAGCAGTTACTCCGACATTAGCACAGATACGCAGTATTTT

d_gene: NA
abundance: NA
v_gene: TRBV12-3/TRBV12-4
j_gene: TRBJ1-3
CDR3aa: CASNRPNSGNTIYF
CDR3nt: TGTGCCAGCAACAGACCCAACTCTGGAAACACCATATATTTT

d_gene: TRBD1
abundance: few
v_gene: TRBV9
j_gene: TRBJ2-5
CDR3aa: CASSVEGAVETQYF
CDR3nt: TGTGCCAGCAGCGTAGAGGGGGCTGTCGAGACCCAGTACTTC

d_gene: NA
abundance: NA
v_gene: TRBV5-1
j_gene: TRBJ2-1
CDR3aa: CASSLLGDSYNEQFF
CDR3nt: TGCGCCAGCAGTCTCTTGGGGGACTCCTACAATGAGCAGTTCTTC

d_gene: NA
abundance: few
v_gene: TRBV29-1
j_gene: TRBJ1-2
CDR3aa: CSGHMGNGYTF
CDR3nt: TGCAGTGGGCACATGGGGAATGGCTACACCTTC

d_gene: NA
abundance: NA
v_gene: TRBV28
j_gene: TRBJ1-1
CDR3aa: CASSPLGMTEAFF
CDR3nt: TGTGCCAGCAGTCCTCTGGGGATGACTGAAGCTTTCTTT

d_gene: NA
abundance: NA
v_gene: TRBV29-1
j_gene: TRBJ1-4
CDR3aa: CSVGSQPGEELFF
CDR3nt: TGCAGCGTTGGAAGCCAGCCTGGAGAAGAACTGTTTTTT

d_gene: TRBD2
abundance: few
v_gene: TRBV10-2
j_gene: TRBJ2-5
CDR3aa: CASSEDGGAQETQYF
CDR3nt: TGCGCCAGCAGTGAAGACGGGGGGGCTCAGGAGACCCAGTACTTC

d_gene: TRBD2
abundance: few
v_gene: TRBV27
j_gene: TRBJ2-1
CDR3aa: CASSLIGTRVREQFF
CDR3nt: TGTGCCAGCAGTTTAATCGGGACTAGGGTTCGTGAGCAGTTCTTC

d_gene: TRBD2
abundance: NA
v_gene: TRBV7-9
j_gene: TRBJ2-1
CDR3aa: CASSLVGSGIYNEQFF
CDR3nt: TGTGCCAGCAGCTTAGTTGGTAGCGGGATCTACAATGAGCAGTTCTTC

d_gene: NA
abundance: NA
v_gene: TRBV11-2
j_gene: TRBJ2-1
CDR3aa: CASHPKGGSERDEQFF
CDR3nt: TGTGCCAGCCATCCTAAGGGGGGTTCGGAAAGAGATGAGCAGTTCTTC

d_gene: NA
abundance: few
v_gene: TRBV20-1
j_gene: TRBJ2-1
CDR3aa: CSARDPQKTVHKQFF
CDR3nt: TGCAGTGCTAGAGATCCCCAAAAGACAGTGCATAAGCAGTTCTTC

d_gene: TRBD2
abundance: NA
v_gene: TRBV20-1
j_gene: TRBJ2-6
CDR3aa: CSASAGLAGGFSGANVLTF
CDR3nt: TGCAGTGCTAGTGCTGGACTAGCGGGGGGCTTCTCTGGGGCCAACGTCCTGACTTTC

d_gene: NA
abundance: few
v_gene: TRBV19
j_gene: TRBJ1-4
CDR3aa: CASSIGRGEYEKLFF
CDR3nt: TGTGCCAGTAGTATAGGACGGGGAGAGTATGAAAAACTGTTTTTT

d_gene: NA
abundance: NA
v_gene: TRBV7-8
j_gene: TRBJ2-1
CDR3aa: CASSLAVRGDNEQFF
CDR3nt: TGTGCCAGCAGCTTAGCGGTGCGGGGAGACAATGAGCAGTTCTTC

d_gene: NA
abundance: few
v_gene: TRBV4-3
j_gene: TRBJ2-1
CDR3aa: CASSQEPEPYNEQFF
CDR3nt: TGCGCCAGCAGCCAAGAACCGGAGCCCTACAATGAGCAGTTCTTC

d_gene: NA
abundance: NA
v_gene: TRBV5-1
j_gene: TRBJ1-6
CDR3aa: CASSLLQGRSPLHF
CDR3nt: TGCGCCAGCAGCTTGCTACAGGGACGGTCACCCCTCCACTTT

d_gene: NA
abundance: few
v_gene: TRBV12-3/TRBV12-4
j_gene: TRBJ1-2
CDR3aa: CASSLRRDTNYGYTF
CDR3nt: TGTGCCAGCAGTTTAAGGCGGGACACCAACTATGGCTACACCTTC

d_gene: TRBD2
abundance: NA
v_gene: TRBV2
j_gene: TRBJ2-7
CDR3aa: CASTLLAGEGEQYF
CDR3nt: TGTGCCAGCACCCTACTAGCGGGGGAGGGCGAGCAGTACTTC

d_gene: NA
abundance: few
v_gene: TRBV9
j_gene: TRBJ2-1
CDR3aa: CARRMDSSSYNEQFF
CDR3nt: TGTGCCAGACGAATGGACTCTTCCTCCTACAATGAGCAGTTCTTC

d_gene: NA
abundance: many
v_gene: TRBV5-1
j_gene: TRBJ2-3
CDR3aa: CASSLEGNTDTQYF
CDR3nt: TGCGCCAGCAGCTTGGAGGGCAACACAGATACGCAGTATTTT

d_gene: TRBD1
abundance: NA
v_gene: TRBV13
j_gene: TRBJ1-3
CDR3aa: CASRNRGTGRFLPGNTIYF
CDR3nt: TGTGCCAGCAGAAACCGCGGGACAGGGCGGTTCTTGCCTGGAAACACCATATATTTT

d_gene: NA
abundance: NA
v_gene: TRBV18
j_gene: TRBJ1-1
CDR3aa: CASSPLLTDNTEAFF
CDR3nt: TGTGCCAGCTCCCCTCTTCTGACAGATAACACTGAAGCTTTCTTT

d_gene: TRBD2
abundance: NA
v_gene: TRBV11-3
j_gene: TRBJ2-1
CDR3aa: CASSPQLAGSYNEQFF
CDR3nt: TGTGCCAGCAGCCCCCAACTAGCGGGCTCCTACAATGAGCAGTTCTTC

d_gene: NA
abundance: few
v_gene: TRBV29-1
j_gene: TRBJ1-1
CDR3aa: CSVEEGSPPAFF
CDR3nt: TGCAGCGTTGAGGAGGGGTCACCGCCAGCTTTCTTT

d_gene: TRBD1
abundance: few
v_gene: TRBV12-3/TRBV12-4
j_gene: TRBJ1-2
CDR3aa: CASSFRQGESGYTF
CDR3nt: TGTGCCAGCAGTTTTAGACAGGGGGAGAGTGGCTACACCTTC

d_gene: NA
abundance: NA
v_gene: TRBV4-1
j_gene: TRBJ1-2
CDR3aa: CASSRGGGARYGYTF
CDR3nt: TGCGCCAGCAGCCGCGGTGGCGGAGCGAGATATGGCTACACCTTC

d_gene: NA
abundance: few
v_gene: TRBV18
j_gene: TRBJ2-1
CDR3aa: CASSPMRDEQFF
CDR3nt: TGTGCCAGCTCACCAATGAGGGACGAGCAGTTCTTC

d_gene: NA
abundance: few
v_gene: TRBV20-1
j_gene: TRBJ2-1
CDR3aa: CSGGGGALDEQFF
CDR3nt: TGCAGTGGAGGAGGGGGGGCTTTGGATGAGCAGTTCTTC

d_gene: NA
abundance: few
v_gene: TRBV7-2
j_gene: TRBJ2-2
CDR3aa: CASSLSSLVTGELFF
CDR3nt: TGTGCCAGCAGCTTAAGTAGCCTGGTCACCGGGGAGCTGTTTTTT

d_gene: NA
abundance: NA
v_gene: TRBV5-1
j_gene: TRBJ2-1
CDR3aa: CASSLVQGRNEQFF
CDR3nt: TGCGCCAGCAGCTTGGTACAGGGTCGAAATGAGCAGTTCTTC

d_gene: TRBD1
abundance: NA
v_gene: TRBV6-5
j_gene: TRBJ2-5
CDR3aa: CASSYSGGQGKETQYF
CDR3nt: TGTGCCAGCAGTTACTCTGGTGGACAGGGGAAAGAGACCCAGTACTTC

d_gene: NA
abundance: few
v_gene: TRBV10-2
j_gene: TRBJ1-1
CDR3aa: CASSSDYEAFF
CDR3nt: TGCGCCAGCAGTTCGGACTATGAAGCTTTCTTT

d_gene: NA
abundance: few
v_gene: TRBV20-1
j_gene: TRBJ2-1
CDR3aa: CSGIHWVDEQFF
CDR3nt: TGCAGTGGCATTCATTGGGTCGATGAGCAGTTCTTC

d_gene: NA
abundance: NA
v_gene: TRBV4-1
j_gene: TRBJ2-5
CDR3aa: CASTPNLGAGETQYF
CDR3nt: TGCGCCAGCACTCCAAATCTCGGGGCTGGAGAGACCCAGTACTTC

d_gene: NA
abundance: NA
v_gene: TRBV7-9
j_gene: TRBJ1-2
CDR3aa: CASSLTQLYGYTF
CDR3nt: TGTGCCAGCAGCTTAACCCAGCTCTATGGCTACACCTTC

d_gene: NA
abundance: few
v_gene: TRBV6-5
j_gene: TRBJ1-6
CDR3aa: CASSYSTATGYNSPLHF
CDR3nt: TGTGCCAGCAGTTACTCGACCGCGACGGGCTATAATTCACCCCTCCACTTT

d_gene: NA
abundance: NA
v_gene: TRBV12-3/TRBV12-4
j_gene: TRBJ1-1
CDR3aa: CASSLVEASTEAFF
CDR3nt: TGTGCCAGCAGTTTGGTGGAGGCGAGCACTGAAGCTTTCTTT

d_gene: NA
abundance: few
v_gene: TRBV29-1
j_gene: TRBJ1-1
CDR3aa: CSVSRDLRSYQAFF
CDR3nt: TGCAGCGTCTCCCGGGATCTTAGGAGTTATCAAGCTTTCTTT

d_gene: TRBD2
abundance: few
v_gene: TRBV7-9
j_gene: TRBJ2-3
CDR3aa: CASAGTSSQADTQYF
CDR3nt: TGTGCCTCAGCGGGGACTAGTTCCCAGGCAGATACGCAGTATTTT

d_gene: TRBD1
abundance: NA
v_gene: TRBV6-5
j_gene: TRBJ1-5
CDR3aa: CASSYDRDRQPQHF
CDR3nt: TGTGCCAGCAGTTACGACAGGGACAGACAGCCCCAGCATTTT

d_gene: TRBD2
abundance: few
v_gene: TRBV5-6
j_gene: TRBJ2-1
CDR3aa: CASEGLAGLSYNEQFF
CDR3nt: TGTGCCAGCGAAGGACTAGCGGGGCTCTCCTACAATGAGCAGTTCTTC

d_gene: NA
abundance: once
v_gene: TRBV3-1
j_gene: TRBJ2-7
CDR3aa: CASSQGVRLYEQYF
CDR3nt: TGTGCCAGCAGCCAAGGAGTCAGGCTCTACGAGCAGTACTTC

d_gene: TRBD2
abundance: NA
v_gene: TRBV12-3/TRBV12-4
j_gene: TRBJ2-3
CDR3aa: CAGSLREGLDTQYF
CDR3nt: TGTGCCGGCAGCTTGCGGGAGGGGTTAGATACGCAGTATTTT

d_gene: NA
abundance: NA
v_gene: TRBV7-2
j_gene: TRBJ1-4
CDR3aa: CASSLVYGATNEKLFF
CDR3nt: TGTGCCAGCAGCTTAGTGTACGGTGCAACTAATGAAAAACTGTTTTTT

d_gene: NA
abundance: NA
v_gene: TRBV6-5
j_gene: TRBJ1-1
CDR3aa: CASSAIGEAFF
CDR3nt: TGTGCCAGCAGTGCAATAGGGGAAGCTTTCTTT

d_gene: NA
abundance: NA
v_gene: TRBV6-5
j_gene: TRBJ1-2
CDR3aa: CASSYSAWWGDYGYTF
CDR3nt: TGTGCCAGCAGTTACTCAGCGTGGTGGGGGGATTATGGCTACACCTTC

d_gene: TRBD2
abundance: many
v_gene: TRBV18
j_gene: TRBJ2-3
CDR3aa: CASSPGLAGATDTQYF
CDR3nt: TGTGCCAGCTCGCCAGGACTAGCGGGGGCCACAGATACGCAGTATTTT

d_gene: TRBD1
abundance: NA
v_gene: TRBV7-2
j_gene: TRBJ1-2
CDR3aa: CASSLQGAVYGYTF
CDR3nt: TGTGCCAGCAGCTTACAGGGGGCGGTTTATGGCTACACCTTC

d_gene: TRBD2
abundance: NA
v_gene: TRBV6-6
j_gene: TRBJ2-5
CDR3aa: CRTSGGLQETQYF
CDR3nt: TGTAGGACTAGCGGGGGCTTACAAGAGACCCAGTACTTC

d_gene: TRBD1
abundance: NA
v_gene: TRBV7-8
j_gene: TRBJ1-1
CDR3aa: CASSLLGGGQRTLGTEAFF
CDR3nt: TGTGCCAGCAGCTTATTGGGGGGGGGACAGCGCACCTTGGGCACTGAAGCTTTCTTT

d_gene: NA
abundance: few
v_gene: TRBV2
j_gene: TRBJ2-5
CDR3aa: CASTGQLGLETQYF
CDR3nt: TGTGCCAGCACCGGGCAGCTAGGGCTGGAGACCCAGTACTTC